This TCR beta chain originates from a study of cytomegalovirus exposure and HLA in healthy donors. Findings of the study overall: Being indistinguishable, some V segments were excluded, TRBV6-2 and TRBV6-3 among them. No immune exposure information besides CMV serostatus was available.

Primers for the PCR totalled 60 Vbeta and 13 Jbeta. Data came from immunoSEQ multiplex PCR; TCRdb stores just in-frame clones and leaves some out. Of 73,000 or so clones listed, 70% to 80% are singletons. This clone was recorded only once. Its antigen is not known. The CDR3 length is 14 residues. The V and J ends lost 8 bases and 4 bases respectively, with 16 bases between them. Germline values: CDR1 MNHEY, CDR2 SMNVEV (reference sequence). This TCR derives from a man aged 50 or older in good health and CMV-seronegative. The sample consisted of PBMCs. The genes are TRBV27 and TRBJ2-3, with D possibly matching TRBD1 (6 bases). The CDR3 sequence: CASGQGSPPDTQYF. In DNA, the CDR3 is TGTGCCAGCGGTCAGGGGTCCCCTCCAGATACGCAGTATTTT.